These 13 T cell receptor beta chains share one sample of origin, sequenced in a study of PD-1 blockade in classical Hodgkin lymphoma. Profiling relied on immunoSEQ multiplex PCR, and the TCRdb table lists in-frame clones only, not all of them. Here the sample spans tens of thousands of clones, more than 80% being singletons. All trial patients relapsed after autologous stem cell transplantation. Sequencing used peripheral blood mononuclear cells (PBMCs), obtained at baseline. These receptors all come from a human donor with classical Hodgkin lymphoma.

The CDR3 region has the DNA TGTGCCACTCCCCTCGGAATGGGGGCATCGACTAATGAAAAACTGTTTTTT. It codes for CATPLGMGASTNEKLFF. V is TRBV7-9 and J is TRBJ1-4; D may be TRBD1 (6 bases). Trimming cost V 10 bases and J 2 bases, with 23 bases left between them. The length of the CDR3 is 17 residues. Looked up from germline, CDR1 is SEHNR and CDR2 is FQNEAQ (reference sequence).

J is TRBJ2-7 and V is TRBV7-9; D remains ambiguous. CDR1 and CDR2 (germline): SEHNR, FQNEAQ (reference sequence). V was pared by 1 base and J by 0 bases, with 1 base between. The CDR3 is 12 amino acids. For the CDR3, the DNA is TGTGCCAGCAGCTTAGGCTCCTACGAGCAGTACTTC. Translated, it gives CASSLGSYEQYF.

This clone was detected only once. This sequence joins TRBV9 and TRBJ2-3; no definite D call. Per germline, CDR1 SGDLS and CDR2 YYNGEE. V lost 7 bases to trimming and J lost 2 bases, with 11 bases between them. CDR3 length: 13 residues. The CDR3, as DNA: TGTGCCAGCTCCCCGCCCATCACAGATACGCAGTATTTT. It yields the protein CASSPPITDTQYF.

The chain's CDR3 is CASSEGTALANTEAFF. Here the CDR3 DNA reads TGTGCCAGTAGTGAGGGGACAGCCCTTGCGAACACTGAAGCTTTCTTT. The chain has TRBV19 and TRBJ1-1; 7 bases match TRBD1. The CDR3 loop spans 16 amino acids. The V gene end was trimmed by 5 bases and the J gene end by 1 base; junction bases not matched to a gene: 10. Per germline, CDR1 LNHDA and CDR2 SQIVND (reference sequence).

The chain carries TRBV6-5 and TRBJ2-7; D possibly corresponds to TRBD1 (5 bases). Trimming took 6 bases from V and 0 from J, leaving 12 bases between them. CDR1 is MNHEY and CDR2 is SVGAGI in the germline V gene. There are 14 residues in the CDR3. CDR3 bases: TGTGCCAGCAGACACAGGCCGAGCTCCTACGAGCAGTACTTC. Translated: CASRHRPSSYEQYF.

This chain joins TRBV10-1 and TRBJ2-1, with D uncertain. Germline V gives CDR1 WNHNN, CDR2 SYGVQD (reference sequence). The V gene lost 4 bases and the J gene lost 9 bases, with 10 bases spanning the gap. There are 12 residues in the CDR3. The CDR3 bases are TGCGCCAGCAGTGCCCCCGACGGTGAGCAGTTCTTC. The encoded protein is CASSAPDGEQFF.

V is TRBV30 and J is TRBJ1-5; D unresolved. This CDR3 is 13 amino acids long. V was pared by 2 bases and J by 3 bases, with 8 bases between. CDR1 GTSNPN and CDR2 SVGIG come from the germline V gene (reference sequence). In DNA, the CDR3 is TGTGCCTGGAGTCCTGGACTCAATCAGCCCCAGCATTTT. This gives the protein CAWSPGLNQPQHF.

Only one count was recorded for this clone. The chain uses TRBV19 and TRBJ2-1; D possibly corresponds to TRBD1 (6 bases). Germline V gives CDR1 LNHDA, CDR2 SQIVND (reference sequence). This CDR3 has 13 residues. V was trimmed by 2 bases and J by 8 bases, leaving 10 bases between them. The CDR3 reads CASSITGLDEQFF. In DNA form, the CDR3 reads TGTGCCAGTAGTATAACAGGGTTGGATGAGCAGTTCTTC.

V and J are TRBV19 and TRBJ1-4; D remains ambiguous. The V and J ends lost 11 bases and 0 bases respectively, with 13 bases between them. CDR1 and CDR2 from the germline V gene are LNHDA and SQIVND (reference sequence). This CDR3 is 14 amino acids long. In nucleotides, the CDR3 is TGTGCCGTATCCTCCGCTGCAACTAATGAAAAACTGTTTTTT. It yields the protein CAVSSAATNEKLFF.

The chain employs TRBV10-1 and TRBJ1-2; possibly TRBD1 for D (6 bases). The V gene's germline CDR1 is WNHNN and CDR2 SYGVQD (reference sequence). The CDR3 consists of 12 residues. V was pared by 5 bases and J by 5 bases, with 9 bases between. The CDR3 DNA follows: TGCGCCAGCAGTCGGGGACATTATGGCTACACCTTC. Amino acid sequence: CASSRGHYGYTF.

This clone was detected only once. The chain has TRBV7-9 and TRBJ1-5, with D hard to call. The CDR3 spans 15 residues. Germline CDR1 and CDR2: SEHNR and FQNEAQ (reference sequence). Trimming removed 5 bases from V and 7 bases from J, with 18 bases in between. The CDR3 coding sequence is TGTGCCAGCAGCCACTATAGAGGAGTAAAACAGCCCCAGCATTTT. Amino acid sequence: CASSHYRGVKQPQHF.

The chain couples TRBV2 to TRBJ1-2, with 7 positions matching TRBD1. This CDR3 has 14 residues. The V segment lost 7 bases and the J segment 5 bases; nucleotides outside the gene matches: 10. Germline V gene sequence: CDR1 SNHLY, CDR2 FYNNEI. Written as DNA, the CDR3 is TGTGCCAGCAACCGAGGGGGCGTACAATATGGCTACACCTTC. It encodes CASNRGGVQYGYTF.

This chain joins TRBV30 and TRBJ2-3, with D tentatively TRBD2 (6 bases). Trimming removed 2 bases at V and 6 bases at J, with 18 bases between. This CDR3 is built from 15 residues. Germline CDR1 is GTSNPN and CDR2 is SVGIG (reference sequence). In DNA form, the CDR3 reads TGTGCCTGGAGTTTGGCCGGGGGAAAATGGGATACGCAGTATTTT. It encodes CAWSLAGGKWDTQYF.